Listed below are T cell receptor beta chains from one sample, sequenced in a study of blood T cell repertoires in COVID-19. This table comes from immunoSEQ multiplex PCR, and its TCRdb copy is limited to in-frame clones, with some not included. The repertoire holds roughly 100,000 clones, about 75% seen once, with 19% in the top ten. The specimen sequenced was peripheral blood. These receptors all come from a woman between 65 and 79 years old with acute or convalescent COVID-19. Each CDR3 is given without its conserved first and last residue. Each record gives: J gene, V gene, CDR3 protein.

J gene: TRBJ2-7
V gene: TRBV18
CDR3 protein: ASSPSAVTYEQY

J gene: TRBJ1-2
V gene: TRBV19
CDR3 protein: ASSMTGTVLNYGYT

J gene: TRBJ2-3
V gene: TRBV6-1
CDR3 protein: ASSALAGGRADTQY

J gene: TRBJ1-2
V gene: TRBV6-6
CDR3 protein: ASSRTGLDGYT

J gene: TRBJ2-3
V gene: TRBV5-1
CDR3 protein: ASSFVAGEDTQY

J gene: TRBJ2-1
V gene: TRBV4-1
CDR3 protein: ASSLRGGASSYNEQF

J gene: TRBJ1-4
V gene: TRBV11-2
CDR3 protein: ASSLTGTANEKLF

J gene: TRBJ1-1
V gene: TRBV18
CDR3 protein: ASSPTGGAEAF

J gene: TRBJ2-1
V gene: TRBV14
CDR3 protein: ATSPIAGGFYSEQF

J gene: TRBJ2-7
V gene: TRBV18
CDR3 protein: ASSHGTGTYEQY

J gene: TRBJ2-5
V gene: TRBV5-1
CDR3 protein: ASSLGGSGEETQY

J gene: TRBJ1-1
V gene: TRBV10-3
CDR3 protein: AITKDRLATEAF

J gene: TRBJ1-2
V gene: TRBV2
CDR3 protein: ASSGSNYGYT

J gene: TRBJ2-3
V gene: TRBV4-2
CDR3 protein: ASSHARYGGQQTTDTQY

J gene: TRBJ2-5
V gene: TRBV18
CDR3 protein: ASSGGSQETQY

J gene: TRBJ1-5
V gene: TRBV19
CDR3 protein: ARYVVPQH